This T cell receptor (beta chain) was recovered during a study of cytomegalovirus exposure and HLA in healthy donors. This PCR relied on a set of 60 Vbeta primers and 13 Jbeta primers. Only in-frame clones appear in the TCRdb table, and some are missing; sequencing was by immunoSEQ multiplex PCR. The data hold hundreds of thousands of clones, with roughly 89% observed a single time. The germline CDR1 and CDR2 sequences are MNHEY and SVGAGI. This CDR3 has 16 residues. As concerns this clone: At one end, the junction sequence differs from germline, possibly due to a read error.

Those who donated were healthy bone marrow donors. The sample comprised PBMCs. J is TRBJ2-1 and V is TRBV6-5; 9 positions match TRBD1. This TCR derives from a woman younger than 30 in good health and CMV-seronegative. DNA of the CDR3: TGTGCCAGCAGCTACTCCGGGACAGGGAAGGCGGATGAGCAGTTCTTC. Translating it yields CASSYSGTGKADEQFF.